The 3 T cell receptor beta chains in this list originate from one sample, sequenced in a study of cytomegalovirus exposure and HLA in healthy donors. 60 Vbeta and 13 Jbeta primers were used in PCR. Using immunoSEQ multiplex PCR, the repertoire was profiled, and TCRdb retains in-frame clones only, with some absent. Of about 120,000 clones in the sample, roughly 75% were seen once. Sequencing input: PBMCs. The source is a woman between 50 and 59 years old in good health and CMV-seronegative.

V gene TRBV19 combines with J gene TRBJ1-5; 10 bases line up with TRBD1. Looked up from germline, CDR1 is LNHDA and CDR2 is SQIVND (reference sequence). V shed 6 bases and J 5 bases; nucleotides not matched to a gene: 4. The CDR3 consists of 14 residues. As DNA, the CDR3 is TGTGCCAGTAGGACCGGGACAGGGGATCAGCCCCAGCATTTT. It is translated as CASRTGTGDQPQHF. Full variable domain (remainder filled in from reference TRBV19 and TRBJ1-5): DGGITQSPKYLFRKEGQNVTLSCEQNLNHDAMYWYRQDPGQGLRLIYYSQIVNDFQKGDIAEGYSVSREKKESFPLTVTSAQKNPTAFYLCASRTGTGDQPQHFGDGTRLSIL.

The rearrangement joins TRBV18 to TRBJ2-3; D remains ambiguous. The V gene lost 2 bases and the J gene lost 7 bases, with 13 bases spanning the gap. Germline V gives CDR1 KGHSH, CDR2 LQKENI. The CDR3 is 14 residues long. The DNA for the CDR3 is TGTGCCAGCTCACCAGGATCGGGTCTGAATACGCAGTATTTT. Translating gives CASSPGSGLNTQYF.

The chain joins TRBV2 to TRBJ2-3; no definite D call. Germline V lookup: CDR1 SNHLY, CDR2 FYNNEI. This CDR3 spans 17 amino acids. Trimming cost V 5 bases and J 2 bases, with 20 bases left between them. For the CDR3, the DNA is TGTGCCAGCAGTTCCTCCCTAAGCTACGACATCACAGATACGCAGTATTTT. Translated, it gives CASSSSLSYDITDTQYF.